Listed below are T cell receptor beta chains from one sample, sequenced in a study of blood T cell repertoires in COVID-19. Using immunoSEQ multiplex PCR, the repertoire was profiled, and TCRdb retains in-frame clones only, with some absent. The table includes about 95,000 clones, about nine tenths detected once. The sample consisted of peripheral blood. The origin of the receptors is a woman between 65 and 79 years old with acute or convalescent COVID-19. CDR3s include the opening cysteine and the closing phenylalanine or tryptophan. The D gene is left open where the match is weak. Expanded clones are given a class, and other clones once, few, many or no size at all.

J	V	size	D	DNA	CDR3
TRBJ2-1	TRBV28	.	TRBD2	TGTGCCAGCAGTTGGGGGGGGAAGGGTGAGCAGTTCTTC	CASSWGGKGEQFF
TRBJ1-2	TRBV18	.	.	TGTGCCAGCTCGCCCACAGATAACTATGGCTACACCTTC	CASSPTDNYGYTF
TRBJ2-5	TRBV11-2	few	TRBD2	TGTGCCAGCAGCTTGGCGGGACTAGCGGGAGCCAGCCAAGAGACCCAGTACTTC	CASSLAGLAGASQETQYF
TRBJ1-3	TRBV3-1/TRBV3-2	.	TRBD1	TGTGCCAGCAGCCAAGCATGGACAGGGGGCTCGTCTGGAAACACCATATATTTT	CASSQAWTGGSSGNTIYF
TRBJ2-3	TRBV15	once	.	TGTGCCACCAGCAGAGATAAGCCCATGTGGAGTCGGTCAGATACGCAGTATTTT	CATSRDKPMWSRSDTQYF
TRBJ1-4	TRBV5-1	.	TRBD1	TGCGCCAGCAGCTTGCAGGGGGCGGCAACTAATGAAAAACTGTTTTTT	CASSLQGAATNEKLFF
TRBJ2-3	TRBV7-2	.	TRBD2	TGTGCCAGCAGCTTTACAGGACTAGCTATTGGGGATACGCAGTATTTT	CASSFTGLAIGDTQYF
TRBJ1-4	TRBV18	.	TRBD1	TGTGCCAGCTCACTGGGACAGGGAAGAACTAATGAAAAACTGTTTTTT	CASSLGQGRTNEKLFF
TRBJ2-2	TRBV10-2	.	.	TGCGCCAGCTCAAGCTCCGGGGAGCTGTTTTTT	CASSSSGELFF
TRBJ1-4	TRBV3-1/TRBV3-2	.	TRBD1	TGTGCCAGCAGCCGCTGGACAGGGAATAATGAAAAACTGTTTTTT	CASSRWTGNNEKLFF
TRBJ2-7	TRBV24-1	.	TRBD2	TGTGCCACCAGTGAGGGGGGACTAGCGGGAGTCTACGAGCAGTACTTC	CATSEGGLAGVYEQYF
TRBJ2-2	TRBV19	.	TRBD2	TGTGCCAGTAACCCCGCGGGACTAGCACTCACCGGGGAGCTGTTTTTT	CASNPAGLALTGELFF
TRBJ2-7	TRBV4-1	.	TRBD2	TGCGCCAGCAGCCCCGGGACTAGCACCTCCTACGAGCAGTACTTC	CASSPGTSTSYEQYF
TRBJ1-1	TRBV29-1	.	TRBD1	TGCAGCGCGGGGACAGATCCGCTGAGGACTGAAGCTTTCTTT	CSAGTDPLRTEAFF
TRBJ1-5	TRBV6-6	.	TRBD1	TGTGCCAACTCACGACAGGGCCTTAATCAGCCCCAGCATTTT	CANSRQGLNQPQHF
TRBJ2-2	TRBV5-6	once	.	TGTGCCAGCAGGACAGCCCGGGAGCTGTTTTTT	CASRTARELFF
TRBJ1-1	TRBV2	.	.	TGTGCCAGCAGTGAAGCGGCAGCGGGAAACACTGAAGCTTTCTTT	CASSEAAAGNTEAFF
TRBJ2-3	TRBV19	.	.	TGTGCCAGTAGTATGTCGAGGACAGATACGCAGTATTTT	CASSMSRTDTQYF
TRBJ1-1	TRBV13	.	.	TGTGCAACCAAAGGGGTGCGGACCGAAGCTTTCTTT	CATKGVRTEAFF
TRBJ1-5	TRBV6-4	once	.	TGTGCCAGCAGTGACGGGGGCGGCAATCAGCCCCAGCATTTT	CASSDGGGNQPQHF
TRBJ1-6	TRBV19	few	TRBD1	TGTGCCAGTCGTCCGCTGACAGGGTGGGATTCACCCCTCCACTTT	CASRPLTGWDSPLHF
TRBJ1-1	TRBV27	.	.	TGTGCCAGCAGCCCCATTGGGCAGGGAACGAACACTGAAGCTTTCTTT	CASSPIGQGTNTEAFF
TRBJ1-5	TRBV28	.	TRBD1	TGTGCCAGCAGACCTCCCGGACAGGGGAATCAGCCCCAGCATTTT	CASRPPGQGNQPQHF
TRBJ1-3	TRBV6-2/TRBV6-3	.	TRBD1	TGTGCCAGCAGTACAGGGGGTATCCCTGGAAACACCATATATTTT	CASSTGGIPGNTIYF
TRBJ1-6	TRBV11-2	once	.	TGTGCCAGCAGCTTACAGGATTATTCACCCCTCCACTTT	CASSLQDYSPLHF
TRBJ2-1	TRBV18	.	.	TGTGCCAGCTCACCACCGAATCCAGAAAGCTCCTACAATGAGCAGTTCTTC	CASSPPNPESSYNEQFF
TRBJ2-7	TRBV2	.	TRBD1	TGTGCCAGCACCGACAGGGGAGAGCAGTACTTC	CASTDRGEQYF
TRBJ1-1	TRBV28	.	.	TGTGCCAGCAGAATAAGGGGGAGTGAGACTGAAGCTTTCTTT	CASRIRGSETEAFF
TRBJ2-5	TRBV11-2	.	.	TGTGCCAGCAGCTTAGCAGGGTTGAAGACCCAGTACTTC	CASSLAGLKTQYF
TRBJ1-1	TRBV27	.	TRBD1	TGTGCCAGCAGTCAGACAGGGGAGCCCGAAGCTTTCTTT	CASSQTGEPEAFF
TRBJ1-1	TRBV19	.	.	TGTGCCAGTAGTATTATGTCGGGGTTGAACACTGAAGCTTTCTTT	CASSIMSGLNTEAFF
TRBJ1-5	TRBV29-1	few	.	TGCAGCGTTGCTAGGGGGAATCAGCCCCAGCATTTT	CSVARGNQPQHF
TRBJ1-5	TRBV6-1	.	TRBD1	TGTGCCAGCAGTGGAAAACCGGGACAGGGGGCTCGTGGCAATCAGCCCCAGCATTTT	CASSGKPGQGARGNQPQHF
TRBJ2-5	TRBV5-1	.	TRBD1	TGCGCCAGCAGCCAGGGGGCGCGTGGAGAGACCCAGTACTTC	CASSQGARGETQYF
TRBJ2-2	TRBV24-1	.	TRBD2	TGTGCCACCAGTGACCGATTCCTAGCGGGTAACACCGGGGAGCTGTTTTTT	CATSDRFLAGNTGELFF
TRBJ1-1	TRBV7-9	.	TRBD1	TGTGCCAGCAGGCCGGGACAGGTCACTGAAGCTTTCTTT	CASRPGQVTEAFF
TRBJ1-1	TRBV3-1/TRBV3-2	.	TRBD1	TGTGCCAGCAGCCAAGGGGGGACAGGGGGCACTGAAGCTTTCTTT	CASSQGGTGGTEAFF
TRBJ1-6	TRBV27	.	.	TGTGCCAGCAGTTCTTCCGGAGGGAGCAATTCACCCCTCCACTTT	CASSSSGGSNSPLHF
TRBJ2-2	TRBV19	.	.	TGTGCCAGTAGTAGGGGGGCCGGGGAGCTGTTTTTT	CASSRGAGELFF
TRBJ2-1	TRBV19	.	.	TGTGCCAGTAGTATCGAGGGCAAGTCGAAGCAGTTCTTC	CASSIEGKSKQFF
TRBJ2-3	TRBV18	.	.	TGTGCCAGCTCACAAAATACAGGAAGCACAGATACGCAGTATTTT	CASSQNTGSTDTQYF
TRBJ2-7	TRBV2	.	.	TGTGCCAGCAGTCCACAGGCGTACGAGCAGTACTTC	CASSPQAYEQYF
TRBJ1-1	TRBV5-6	.	.	TGTGCCAGCAGCTTGGCAGGAGGTAACACTGAAGCTTTCTTT	CASSLAGGNTEAFF
TRBJ2-7	TRBV2	.	TRBD2	TGTGCCAGTACTAGCGGGAGGGACTACGAGCAGTACTTC	CASTSGRDYEQYF
TRBJ1-1	TRBV5-1	.	.	TGCGCCAGCAGCTTGGCCCCGGGGTCGAACACTGAAGCTTTCTTT	CASSLAPGSNTEAFF
TRBJ2-3	TRBV3-1/TRBV3-2	.	.	TGTGCCAGCAGCCACGGCGGGGGCGCAGATACGCAGTATTTT	CASSHGGGADTQYF
TRBJ2-3	TRBV18	.	.	TGTGCCAGCTCACGAACATCTAGCACAGATACGCAGTATTTT	CASSRTSSTDTQYF
TRBJ1-5	TRBV5-6	.	TRBD1	TGTGCCAGCAGCTCGGACAGGGCGCCCCTCAATCAGCCCCAGCATTTT	CASSSDRAPLNQPQHF
TRBJ2-1	TRBV5-1	.	TRBD1	TGCGCCAGCAGCTTGCAGGACAGGGGCTACAATGAGCAGTTCTTC	CASSLQDRGYNEQFF
TRBJ1-5	TRBV18	.	TRBD1	TGTGCCAGCTCACCGGGACAGGTAGGCAATCAGCCCCAGCATTTT	CASSPGQVGNQPQHF
TRBJ1-4	TRBV7-9	.	.	TGTGCCAGCAGCTTAGGGCAGGGGTTGGAAAAACTGTTTTTT	CASSLGQGLEKLFF
TRBJ2-1	TRBV27	.	TRBD2	TGTGCCAGCACCTCGGTTAGCGGGAGCTCCTACAATGAGCAGTTCTTC	CASTSVSGSSYNEQFF
TRBJ1-4	TRBV5-6	.	.	TGTGCCAGCAGCTTAGGGGGGGTTGAAAAACTGTTTTTT	CASSLGGVEKLFF
TRBJ2-5	TRBV6-1	.	.	TGTGCCAGCAGTGAATTTTCCGGGAGTGGGTCGGAGACCCAGTACTTC	CASSEFSGSGSETQYF
TRBJ2-4	TRBV19	.	.	TGTGCCAGTAGTAAAACAGGGATTATGGCCAAAAACATTCAGTACTTC	CASSKTGIMAKNIQYF
TRBJ2-7	TRBV4-1	.	.	TGCGCCAGCAGCCGGGGAGGTGCGGGTTACGAGCAGTACTTC	CASSRGGAGYEQYF
TRBJ1-3	TRBV28	once	TRBD1	TGTGCCAGCAGTTCAAAAGACAGGGGGCCTGGAGGAAACACCATATATTTT	CASSSKDRGPGGNTIYF
TRBJ2-1	TRBV24-1	.	TRBD2	TGTGCCACCAGTTATGGACTAGCGGGAGGGCAGCGCTATGAGCAGTTCTTC	CATSYGLAGGQRYEQFF
TRBJ1-5	TRBV19	.	TRBD1	TGTGCCAGTAGTATCACCTCGCTGTCCGGGACAGGGGGATTTAATCAGCCCCAGCATTTT	CASSITSLSGTGGFNQPQHF
TRBJ1-1	TRBV10-3	.	TRBD1	TGTGCCGCGGCGGACAGGCTGAACACTGAAGCTTTCTTT	CAAADRLNTEAFF